Following are 27 T cell receptor beta chains from one sample sequenced in a study of cytomegalovirus exposure and HLA in healthy donors. PCR was performed using 60 Vbeta and 13 Jbeta primers. Assay: immunoSEQ multiplex PCR; the TCRdb copy retains only in-frame clones and omits some. The data contain 200,000 or so clones, approximately 81% of them singletons. Sequenced sample: PBMCs. The receptors here all came from a woman aged 18-29 years in good health and CMV-seropositive.

The table lists this clone with a few counts. The chain employs TRBV5-6 and TRBJ1-2, with D possibly being TRBD1 (5 bases). In germline, CDR1 is SGHDT, CDR2 YYEEEE. The CDR3 length is 14 residues. V was clipped by 4 bases and J by 3 bases, with 13 bases between them. The CDR3 nucleotides are TGTGCCAGCAGCCCCGGGGGTAGGGACTATGGCTACACCTTC. This gives the protein CASSPGGRDYGYTF.

This clone showed up just a few times. The gene calls are TRBV5-1 and TRBJ1-1; 7 bases align to TRBD1. The CDR3 covers 15 residues. The J segment lost 2 bases and the V segment lost 4 bases, leaving 8 bases of the junction unmatched. The germline CDR1 and CDR2 sequences are SGHRS and YFSETQ. The CDR3: CASSRATGTNTEAFF. CDR3 nucleotide sequence: TGCGCCAGCAGCCGGGCGACAGGGACCAACACTGAAGCTTTCTTT.

This rearrangement joins TRBV6-6 to TRBJ1-2; possibly TRBD1 for D (5 bases). The CDR3 sequence is 12 residues long. Per the germline V gene, CDR1 is MNHNY and CDR2 is SVGAGI (reference sequence). The ends were cut back, 6 bases at V and 8 bases at J, with 13 bases in the middle. The CDR3 protein is CASSDGGGGYTF. In DNA form, the CDR3 reads TGTGCCAGCAGCGACGGGGGGGGAGGCTACACCTTC.

The V call is TRBV27, the J call TRBJ2-3; 8 nucleotides agree with TRBD2. Looked up from germline, CDR1 is MNHEY and CDR2 is SMNVEV (reference sequence). Germline trimming cut 4 bases from V and 4 bases from J; bases unmatched to any gene: 4. CDR3 length: 14 amino acids. The CDR3 sequence: CASSSSGGADTQYF. The CDR3 coding sequence is TGTGCCAGCAGTTCCTCGGGGGGGGCAGATACGCAGTATTTT.

This clone appeared once. CDR3 loop: CASSQGQGADTIYF. CDR3 nucleotide sequence: TGCGCCAGCAGCCAAGGACAGGGCGCGGACACCATATATTTT. The rearrangement links TRBV4-1 to TRBJ1-3; 7 nucleotides line up with TRBD1. CDR1 MGHRA and CDR2 YSYEKL come from the germline V gene. V gave up 1 base and J gave up 8 bases; unmatched junction bases: 5. The CDR3 runs 14 residues.

V gene TRBV4-2 combines with J gene TRBJ1-1; a possible D gene is TRBD1 (5 bases). V was clipped by 1 base and J by 1 base, with 10 bases between them. The CDR3 sequence is 15 residues long. Looked up from germline, CDR1 is LGHNA and CDR2 is YNFKEQ. The chain's CDR3 is CASSQVPDRNTEAFF. DNA of the CDR3: TGTGCCAGCAGCCAAGTCCCAGACAGGAACACTGAAGCTTTCTTT.

V is TRBV18 and J is TRBJ1-4; D is uncertain. The germline V gene has CDR1 KGHSH and CDR2 LQKENI. V dropped 5 bases and J dropped 3 bases, with 13 bases sitting between them. The CDR3 covers 15 residues. CDR3 in amino acids: CASSGGRHPNEKLFF. CDR3 bases: TGTGCCAGCTCAGGAGGCAGACACCCTAATGAAAAACTGTTTTTT.

The J gene is TRBJ1-5, the V gene TRBV30; 7 bases agree with TRBD1. Germline lookup yields CDR1 GTSNPN and CDR2 SVGIG (reference sequence). This CDR3 has 15 amino acids. Losses at the gene ends were 7 bases for V and 1 base for J; bases not matched to a gene: 10. As DNA, the CDR3 is TGTGCCTCCGCCGACAGGGATGGGAGCAATCAGCCCCAGCATTTT. As protein: CASADRDGSNQPQHF.

This chain joins TRBV21-1 and TRBJ1-2; TRBD1, as called in the table, went unchecked against the DNA. TRBV21-1 is a listed pseudogene. This CDR3 spans 16 amino acids. The CDR3 region is CASSTPGQRSSNGYTF. The CDR3 region has the DNA TGTGCCAGCAGCACACCGGGACAGCGGTCCTCGAATGGCTACACCTTC.

The genes are TRBV4-2 and TRBJ2-7; 7 positions match TRBD2. V dropped 3 bases and J dropped 6; count of bases not matched to a gene: 8. The CDR3 runs 14 residues. Germline V CDR1 and CDR2: LGHNA, YNFKEQ. The CDR3 is CASSQPGLGGEQYF. The DNA for the CDR3 is TGTGCCAGCAGCCAGCCCGGACTAGGTGGCGAGCAGTACTTC.

DNA of the CDR3: TGTGCCAGCAGTTACGGGCAGGGGCTAGAAAACTATGGCTACACCTTC. As protein: CASSYGQGLENYGYTF. V gene TRBV6-6 combines with J gene TRBJ1-2; D is possibly TRBD1 (6 bases). The germline CDR1 and CDR2 sequences are MNHNY and SVGAGI (reference sequence). Trimming removed 2 bases at V and 2 bases at J, with 15 bases between. CDR3 length: 16 amino acids.

The V call is TRBV30, the J call TRBJ2-1, with 9 bases that match TRBD1. This CDR3 region has 17 residues. Germline lookup yields CDR1 GTSNPN and CDR2 SVGIG (reference sequence). The ends lost 2 bases at V and 8 bases at J; junction bases unmatched: 16. This CDR3 reads CAWSSPRWGTGRYEQFF. CDR3 in DNA: TGTGCCTGGAGTTCCCCCCGTTGGGGGACAGGGCGCTATGAGCAGTTCTTC.

The chain uses TRBV29-1 and TRBJ1-2; D is possibly TRBD1 (5 bases). The CDR3 has 12 residues. V was cut by 4 bases and J by 9 bases, with 15 bases left in between. In germline, CDR1 is SQVTM, CDR2 ANQGSEA. The CDR3 here is CSVVAPRQSYTF. CDR3 bases: TGCAGCGTTGTTGCACCTCGACAGAGCTACACCTTC.

As to this clone: This CDR3 is also generated by other DNA sequences in the sample. J is TRBJ2-5 and V is TRBV27; 7 nucleotides line up with TRBD1. The J segment lost 6 bases and the V segment lost 6 bases, leaving 10 bases of the junction unmatched. This CDR3 has 14 residues. Germline V gene data show CDR1 as MNHEY and CDR2 as SMNVEV (reference sequence). CDR3: CASRSQGTGKTQYF. The DNA for the CDR3 is TGTGCCAGCAGATCACAGGGGACGGGTAAGACCCAGTACTTC.

The V call is TRBV18, the J call TRBJ1-5, with unresolved D. Per germline, CDR1 KGHSH and CDR2 LQKENI. With 2 bases removed from V and 8 bases from J, the gap between germline ends came to 16 bases. The CDR3 extends over 15 amino acids. The CDR3 DNA follows: TGTGCCAGCTCACCAGGGGTTAACTCCGGGGAGCCCCAGCATTTT. This codes for CASSPGVNSGEPQHF. The variable domain in full, with the rest retrieved from reference TRBV18 and TRBJ1-5, is NAGVMQNPRHLVRRRGQEARLRCSPMKGHSHVYWYRQLPEEGLKFMVYLQKENIIDESGMPKERFSAEFPKEGPSILRIQQVVRGDSAAYFCASSPGVNSGEPQHFGDGTRLSIL.

The chain combines TRBV2 with TRBJ1-6; 8 nucleotides line up with TRBD1. Germline V gives CDR1 SNHLY, CDR2 FYNNEI. The trim removed 9 bases at V and 8 bases at J, leaving 6 bases unmatched. The CDR3 runs 13 residues. Written as DNA, the CDR3 is TGTGCCAGACTTGGACAGGGCGATTCACCCCTCCACTTT. Its protein is CARLGQGDSPLHF.

The V call is TRBV6-5, the J call TRBJ1-1; D is uncertain. Trimming pared 2 bases from V and 8 bases from J, leaving 12 bases between. The CDR3 totals 13 residues. The V gene's germline CDR1 is MNHEY and CDR2 SVGAGI. CDR3 sequence: CASSYGLQGEAFF. The CDR3 coding sequence is TGTGCCAGCAGTTACGGGCTCCAAGGCGAAGCTTTCTTT.

The V gene is TRBV18, the J gene TRBJ2-7, with TRBD2 as a possible D gene (5 bases). Trimming left V 2 bases short and J 4 bases short, with 12 bases between. Germline lookup yields CDR1 KGHSH and CDR2 LQKENI. The CDR3 sequence is 14 residues long. The CDR3 coding sequence is TGTGCCAGCTCACCAAGTGCAAGGACTTACGAGCAGTACTTC. It is translated as CASSPSARTYEQYF.

The chain joins TRBV28 to TRBJ1-3, with a possible D match to TRBD1 (6 bases). Trimming removed 7 bases at V and 0 bases at J, with 13 bases between. CDR1 MDHEN and CDR2 SYDVKM come from the germline V gene. The CDR3 has 15 amino acids. The CDR3 DNA reads TGTGCCAGCATCCTTGAACAGGGCTCTGGAAACACCATATATTTT. Its protein is CASILEQGSGNTIYF.

The chain couples TRBV7-9 to TRBJ2-2; D not certain. The CDR3 extends over 15 amino acids. V dropped 0 bases and J dropped 5 bases, with 10 bases sitting between them. Germline V CDR1 and CDR2: SEHNR, FQNEAQ (reference sequence). As DNA, the CDR3 is TGTGCCAGCAGCTTAGCGCTGACTCTTACCGGGGAGCTGTTTTTT. Amino acids: CASSLALTLTGELFF.

The chain links TRBV6-1 to TRBJ2-7, with 10 bases fitting TRBD2. J lost 3 bases, V lost 1 base, and 3 bases had no gene match. Germline CDR1 reads MNHNS; CDR2 reads SASEGT. This CDR3 has 15 amino acids. The CDR3 nucleotides read TGTGCCAGCAGTGAAGGTCTAGCGGGGGTCTACGAGCAGTACGTC. As protein: CASSEGLAGVYEQYV.

V and J are TRBV21-1 and TRBJ2-7; the table names TRBD2, a call not compared with the DNA. TRBV21-1 is a recognized pseudogene. The CDR3 totals 12 residues. CDR3 sequence (DNA): TGTGCCAGCAGCAAAATTTATGGAGGGCAGTACGTC. It translates to CASSKIYGGQYV.

The chain joins TRBV5-4 to TRBJ2-7; the D gene is possibly TRBD2 (5 bases). The V gene's germline CDR1 is SGHNT and CDR2 YYREEE (reference sequence). The CDR3 has 14 residues. V lost 4 bases and J lost 6, with 17 bases in between. CDR3 coding DNA: TGTGCCAGCAGCACCCTGGACTCGTATGGCGAGCAGTACGTC. Amino acid sequence: CASSTLDSYGEQYV.

The chain recombines TRBV5-6 with TRBJ2-5; 7 bases align to TRBD1. The length of the CDR3 is 15 residues. Germline assignment: CDR1 SGHDT and CDR2 YYEEEE. V shed 3 bases, J shed 2 bases, and the junction held 7 bases outside the gene matches. The CDR3 bases are TGTGCCAGCAGCTATCCAACGGGACAGCAAGAGACCCAGTACTTC. Translating gives CASSYPTGQQETQYF.

The V gene is TRBV18, the J gene TRBJ2-7, with D possibly being TRBD1 (5 bases). The CDR3 consists of 15 residues. Germline-derived CDR1 and CDR2 are KGHSH and LQKENI. V dropped 5 bases and J dropped 3 bases, with 17 bases sitting between them. CDR3 sequence (DNA): TGTGCCAGCTCATTCGACAGTCGACGAAACTACGAGCAGTACTTC. It codes for CASSFDSRRNYEQYF.

The rearrangement uses TRBV28 and TRBJ2-1; the match to TRBD2 covers 14 bases. Germline lookup yields CDR1 MDHEN and CDR2 SYDVKM. With 5 bases clipped from V and 4 bases from J, the junction kept 4 bases outside the gene matches. This CDR3 is built from 16 residues. The CDR3 protein is CASSRLAGGLYNEQFF. The CDR3 region has the DNA TGTGCCAGCAGTAGACTAGCGGGGGGGCTTTACAATGAGCAGTTCTTC.

The gene calls are TRBV6-1 and TRBJ1-5, with TRBD1 identical over 10 bases. The CDR3 has 16 residues. CDR1 and CDR2 (germline): MNHNS, SASEGT. The trim removed 2 bases at V and 4 bases at J, leaving 5 bases unmatched. The CDR3 DNA follows: TGTGCCAGCAGTGAAACCAGGGACAGGGGAAATCAGCCCCAGCATTTT. It translates to CASSETRDRGNQPQHF.